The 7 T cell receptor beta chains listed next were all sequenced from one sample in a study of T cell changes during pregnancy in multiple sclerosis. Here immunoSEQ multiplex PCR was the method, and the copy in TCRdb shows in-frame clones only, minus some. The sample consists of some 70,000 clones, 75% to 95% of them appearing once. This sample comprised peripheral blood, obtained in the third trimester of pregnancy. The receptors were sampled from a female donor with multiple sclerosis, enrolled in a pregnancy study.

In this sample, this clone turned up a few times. CDR3 loop: CASSLARGHTEAFF. The CDR3 DNA is TGTGCCAGCAGCTTAGCGCGGGGCCACACTGAAGCTTTCTTT. V is TRBV11-1 and J is TRBJ1-1; a weak D match, TRBD1 (5 bases). Germline V gene sequence: CDR1 SGHAT, CDR2 FQDESV (reference sequence). V was trimmed by 0 bases and J by 3 bases, leaving 8 bases between them. This CDR3 spans 14 amino acids. Full variable domain (rest looked up from reference TRBV11-1 and TRBJ1-1): EAEVAQSPRYKITEKSQAVAFWCDPISGHATLYWYRQILGQGPELLVQFQDESVVDDSQLPKDRFSAERLKGVDSTLKIQPAELGDSAMYLCASSLARGHTEAFFGQGTRLTVV.

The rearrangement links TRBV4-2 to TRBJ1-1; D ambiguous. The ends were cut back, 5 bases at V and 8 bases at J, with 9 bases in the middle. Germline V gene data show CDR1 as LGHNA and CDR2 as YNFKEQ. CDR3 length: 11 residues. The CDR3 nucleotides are TGTGCCAGCAGCGCTCGAGGGGAAGCTTTCTTT. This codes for CASSARGEAFF.

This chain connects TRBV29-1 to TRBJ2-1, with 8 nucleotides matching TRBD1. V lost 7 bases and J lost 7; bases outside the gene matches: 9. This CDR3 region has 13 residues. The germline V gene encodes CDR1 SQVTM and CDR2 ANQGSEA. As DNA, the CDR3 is TGCAGCGCCCGGGGACAGGTTTTTAATGAGCAGTTCTTC. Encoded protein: CSARGQVFNEQFF.

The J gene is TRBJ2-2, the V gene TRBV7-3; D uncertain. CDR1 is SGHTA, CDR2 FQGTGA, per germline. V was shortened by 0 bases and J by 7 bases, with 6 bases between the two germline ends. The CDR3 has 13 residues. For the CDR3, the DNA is TGTGCCAGCAGCTTAACCCCCAACGGGGAGCTGTTTTTT. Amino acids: CASSLTPNGELFF.

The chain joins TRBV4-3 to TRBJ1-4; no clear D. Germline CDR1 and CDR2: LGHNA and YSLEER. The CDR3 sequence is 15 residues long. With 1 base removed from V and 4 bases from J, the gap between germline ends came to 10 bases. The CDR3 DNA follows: TGCGCCAGCAGCCAAGGAGGCGGCCGTAATGAAAAACTGTTTTTT. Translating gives CASSQGGGRNEKLFF.

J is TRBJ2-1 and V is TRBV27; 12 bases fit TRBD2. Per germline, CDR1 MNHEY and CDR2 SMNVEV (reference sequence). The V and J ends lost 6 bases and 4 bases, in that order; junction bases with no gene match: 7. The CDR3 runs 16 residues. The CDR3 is CASRLAGGPLYNEQFF. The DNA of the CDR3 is TGTGCCAGCAGGCTAGCGGGAGGGCCTTTATACAATGAGCAGTTCTTC.

The CDR3 region has the DNA TGCAGCGTTGAAGTCGGCAGGGGGCTTACAACCTCCTACGAGCAGTACTTC. Its protein is CSVEVGRGLTTSYEQYF. This chain joins TRBV29-1 and TRBJ2-7; 8 positions agree with TRBD1. Germline V gives CDR1 SQVTM, CDR2 ANQGSEA. V was clipped by 1 base and J by 0 bases; unmatched bases: 11. This CDR3 spans 17 amino acids.